The present T cell receptor beta chain was sequenced within a study of human T cells and chemical hapten exposure. Before extraction, the whole blood was not fractionated, and total RNA was taken from it. This clonotype appeared a few times. Trimming left V 7 bases short and J 4 bases short, with 16 bases between. The CDR3 has 14 amino acids. Individual cDNA molecules each carried unique molecular identifiers attached by the library. In the study's own analysis: Per-sample TCR counts ranged from about 20,000 to 690,600, median 95,638. TCRdb passed the reads through MiXCR, listing each CDR3 protein once. TCRdb's processing, not the study's, gives the V and J calls here. The table has more than 100,000 distinct CDR3 sequences, less than 10% seen once.

The TCR was taken from a human donor in good health. Some clones in this sample may be carry-over from other donors' samples. Sequencing was performed on whole blood. The V gene is TRBV12-3 or TRBV12-4, the J gene TRBJ1-1; D remains unclear. CDR3 sequence reads: CASKILGRVTEAFF. The CDR3 DNA reads TGTGCCAGCAAAATTCTGGGGAGGGTCACTGAAGCTTTCTTT.